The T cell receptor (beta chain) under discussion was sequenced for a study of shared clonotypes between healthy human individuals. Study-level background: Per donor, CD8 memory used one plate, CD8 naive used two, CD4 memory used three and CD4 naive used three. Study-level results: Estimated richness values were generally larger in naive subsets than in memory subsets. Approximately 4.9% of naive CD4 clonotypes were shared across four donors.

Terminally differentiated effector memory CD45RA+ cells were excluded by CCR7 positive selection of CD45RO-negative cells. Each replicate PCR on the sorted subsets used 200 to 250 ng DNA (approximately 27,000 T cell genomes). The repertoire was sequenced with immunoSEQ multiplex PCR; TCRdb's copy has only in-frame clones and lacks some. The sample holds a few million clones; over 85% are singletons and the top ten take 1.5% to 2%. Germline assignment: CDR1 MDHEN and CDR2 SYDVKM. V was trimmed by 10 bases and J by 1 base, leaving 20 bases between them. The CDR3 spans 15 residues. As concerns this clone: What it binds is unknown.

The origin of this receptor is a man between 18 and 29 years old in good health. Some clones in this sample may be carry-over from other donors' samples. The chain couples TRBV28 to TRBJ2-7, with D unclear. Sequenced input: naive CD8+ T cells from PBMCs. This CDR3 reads CANPYSSGRSYEQYF. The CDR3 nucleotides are TGTGCCAACCCCTATTCATCCGGCAGGTCCTACGAGCAGTACTTC. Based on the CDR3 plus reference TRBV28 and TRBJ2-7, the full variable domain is DVKVTQSSRYLVKRTGEKVFLECVQDMDHENMFWYRQDPGLGLRLIYFSYDVKMKEKGDIPEGYSVSREKKERFSLILESASTNQTSMYLCANPYSSGRSYEQYFGPGTRLTVT.